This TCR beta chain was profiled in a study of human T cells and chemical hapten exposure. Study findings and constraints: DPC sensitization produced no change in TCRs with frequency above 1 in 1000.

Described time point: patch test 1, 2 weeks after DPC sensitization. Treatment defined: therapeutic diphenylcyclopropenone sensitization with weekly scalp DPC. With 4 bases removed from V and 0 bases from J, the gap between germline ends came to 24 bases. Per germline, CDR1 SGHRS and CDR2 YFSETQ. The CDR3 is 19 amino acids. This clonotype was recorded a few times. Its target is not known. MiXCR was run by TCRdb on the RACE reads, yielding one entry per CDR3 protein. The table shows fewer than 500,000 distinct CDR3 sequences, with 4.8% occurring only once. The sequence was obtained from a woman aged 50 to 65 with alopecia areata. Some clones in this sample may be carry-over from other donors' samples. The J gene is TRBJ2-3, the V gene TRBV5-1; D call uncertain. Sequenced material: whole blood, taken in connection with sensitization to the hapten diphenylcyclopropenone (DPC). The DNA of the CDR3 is TGCGCCAGCAGCAATTGGCCAGCTCCCGGCGACTTGAGCACAGATACGCAGTATTTT. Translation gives CASSNWPAPGDLSTDTQYF.